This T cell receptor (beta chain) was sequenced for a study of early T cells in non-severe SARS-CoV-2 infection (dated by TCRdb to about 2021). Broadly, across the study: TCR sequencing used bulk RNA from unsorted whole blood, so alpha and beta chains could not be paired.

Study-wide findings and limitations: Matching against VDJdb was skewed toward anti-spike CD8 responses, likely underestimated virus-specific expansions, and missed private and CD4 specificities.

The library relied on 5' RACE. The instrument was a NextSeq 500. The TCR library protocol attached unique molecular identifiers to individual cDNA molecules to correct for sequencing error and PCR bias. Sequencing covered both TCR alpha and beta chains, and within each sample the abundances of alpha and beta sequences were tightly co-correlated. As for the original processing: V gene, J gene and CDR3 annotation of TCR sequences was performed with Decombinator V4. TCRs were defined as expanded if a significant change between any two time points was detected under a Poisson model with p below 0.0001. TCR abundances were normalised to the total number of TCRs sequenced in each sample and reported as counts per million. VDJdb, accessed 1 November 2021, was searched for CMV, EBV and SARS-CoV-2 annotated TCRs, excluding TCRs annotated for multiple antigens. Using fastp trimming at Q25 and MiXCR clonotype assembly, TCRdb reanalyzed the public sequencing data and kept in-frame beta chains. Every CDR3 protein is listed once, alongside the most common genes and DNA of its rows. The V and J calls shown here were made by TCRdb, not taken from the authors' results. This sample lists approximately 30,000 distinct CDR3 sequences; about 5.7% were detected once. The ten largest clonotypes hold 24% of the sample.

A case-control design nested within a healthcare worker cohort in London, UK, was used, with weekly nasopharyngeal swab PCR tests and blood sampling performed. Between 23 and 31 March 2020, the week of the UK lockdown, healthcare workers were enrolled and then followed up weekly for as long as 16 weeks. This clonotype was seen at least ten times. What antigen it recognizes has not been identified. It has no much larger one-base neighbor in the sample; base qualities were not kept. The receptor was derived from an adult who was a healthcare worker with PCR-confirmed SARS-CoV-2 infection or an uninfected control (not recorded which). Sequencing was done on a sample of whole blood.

In nucleotides, the sequence is TGTGCCAGCAGCCAAGAGCCGTATGGCCTGGGAGTAGCCAAAAACATTCAGTACTTC. Translated, this gives CASSQEPYGLGVAKNIQYF. The rearrangement combines TRBV3-1 with TRBJ2-4, and possibly TRBD2, on 5 matching bases. CDR3 length: 19 amino acids, cysteine to phenylalanine. Here the CDR3 DNA is all that survives: 57 bases in frame from base 1. CDR1 LGHDT and CDR2 YNNKEL are derived from the germline V gene (reference sequence). V lost 0 bases and J lost 0 bases; the stretch between them is 18 bases long.